What follows are 14 T cell receptor beta chains derived from one specimen sequenced in a study of blood T cell repertoires in COVID-19. The data were produced by immunoSEQ multiplex PCR, yet TCRdb's version contains in-frame clones alone and is incomplete. The data show nearly 200,000 clones, about 80% seen once. Sequencing was carried out using PBMCs or T cells enriched from blood (not recorded which). Receptors originate from a man in his forties or fifties who had recovered from COVID-19.

The chain joins TRBV6-1 to TRBJ1-4; perhaps TRBD1 as D (5 bases). CDR3 length equals 13 residues. V was clipped by 2 bases and J by 7 bases, with 8 bases between them. Germline assignment: CDR1 MNHNS and CDR2 SASEGT. CDR3 coding DNA: TGTGCCAGCAGTGAAACGACAGTTGAAAAACTGTTTTTT. Encoded protein: CASSETTVEKLFF.

The rearrangement joins TRBV19 to TRBJ1-1; unclear D gene. V lost 2 bases, J lost 2 bases, and 9 bases lay in between. Germline V gene lookup returns CDR1 LNHDA and CDR2 SQIVND (reference sequence). The CDR3 runs to 14 residues. CDR3 residues: CASSIRDYNTEAFF. CDR3 bases: TGTGCCAGTAGTATACGTGACTACAACACTGAAGCTTTCTTT.

The rearrangement uses TRBV6-5 and TRBJ1-2; tentatively, D is TRBD1 (6 bases). This CDR3 is built from 13 residues. The ends were cut back, 4 bases at V and 3 bases at J, with 9 bases in the middle. Germline CDR1 and CDR2: MNHEY and SVGAGI. In DNA form, the CDR3 reads TGTGCCAGCAGTTCACAGGGTTACTATGGCTACACCTTC. It translates to CASSSQGYYGYTF.

V is TRBV4-2 and J is TRBJ1-1; D uncertain. V dropped 1 base and J dropped 6 bases, with 6 bases sitting between them. CDR1 is LGHNA, CDR2 YNFKEQ, per germline. This CDR3 is 12 amino acids long. CDR3 residues: CASSQVSSEAFF. CDR3 sequence (DNA): TGTGCCAGCAGCCAAGTGAGCTCTGAAGCTTTCTTT.

The J gene is TRBJ2-6, the V gene TRBV7-3; 8 bases map to TRBD1. Unmatched junction bases numbered 11, after V lost 1 base and J lost 0 bases. Germline CDR1 is SGHTA and CDR2 is FQGTGA. This CDR3 has 20 amino acids. CDR3: CASSLKAGTGSLSGANVLTF. As DNA, the CDR3 is TGTGCCAGCAGCTTAAAAGCCGGGACAGGCTCCCTCTCTGGGGCCAACGTCCTGACTTTC.

V and J are TRBV7-9 and TRBJ2-5; D is perhaps TRBD1 (7 bases). The CDR3 spans 16 residues. Germline V gene lookup returns CDR1 SEHNR and CDR2 FQNEAQ (reference sequence). Trimming left V 4 bases short and J 5 bases short, with 20 bases between. CDR3 region: CASSSEGAEGAETQYF. For the CDR3, the DNA is TGTGCCAGCAGCTCGGAGGGGGCGGAGGGGGCTGAGACCCAGTACTTC. Full variable domain (missing parts from reference TRBV7-9 and TRBJ2-5): DTGVSQNPRHKITKRGQNVTFRCDPISEHNRLYWYRQTLGQGPEFLTYFQNEAQLEKSRLLSDRFSAERPKGSFSTLEIQRTEQGDSAMYLCASSSEGAEGAETQYFGPGTRLLVL.

V gene TRBV5-4 combines with J gene TRBJ2-3; 8 nucleotides agree with TRBD2. Germline-derived CDR1 and CDR2 are SGHNT and YYREEE (reference sequence). V was pared by 3 bases and J by 3 bases, with 9 bases of the junction left unmatched. The CDR3 covers 16 residues. The CDR3 region has the DNA TGTGCCAGCAGCTCGGGAGGGGGGCGCAGGACAGATACGCAGTATTTT. Encoded protein: CASSSGGGRRTDTQYF.

This clone appeared once. This chain joins TRBV20-1 and TRBJ2-6, with no clear D. Germline lookup yields CDR1 DFQATT and CDR2 SNEGSKA (reference sequence). CDR3 length: 12 amino acids. V lost 3 bases to trimming and J lost 4 bases, with 4 bases between them. This chain's CDR3 is CSASAGANVLTF. The CDR3 DNA follows: TGCAGTGCTAGTGCGGGGGCCAACGTCCTGACTTTC.

This chain links TRBV6-5 with TRBJ1-2; the D is unclear. This CDR3 contains 14 residues. The V gene's germline CDR1 is MNHEY and CDR2 SVGAGI. V lost 0 bases and J 13 bases, leaving 18 bases between the germline ends. The CDR3 coding sequence is TGTGCCAGCAGTTACTCTTCCGGGTATGAGGGATCCACCTTC. Translation gives CASSYSSGYEGSTF.

This clone has a handful of counts. This sequence joins TRBV7-8 and TRBJ1-2, with 9 bases aligning to TRBD1. Losses at the gene ends were 5 bases for V and 4 bases for J; bases not matched to a gene: 11. Germline values: CDR1 SGHVS, CDR2 FQNEAQ. The CDR3 length is 16 residues. CDR3 sequence reads: CASSPRRTGAFYGYTF. The CDR3 region has the DNA TGTGCCAGCAGCCCAAGGCGGACAGGGGCGTTCTATGGCTACACCTTC.

This clone was found a few times. V is TRBV2 and J is TRBJ1-1; 10 nucleotides align to TRBD1. The V gene end was trimmed by 6 bases and the J gene end by 0 bases; junction bases not matched to a gene: 10. This CDR3 contains 17 residues. The germline CDR1 and CDR2 sequences are SNHLY and FYNNEI. CDR3 sequence: CASRDGQGGYMNTEAFF. CDR3 in DNA: TGTGCCAGCAGGGACGGACAGGGGGGATATATGAACACTGAAGCTTTCTTT.

The chain couples TRBV4-1 to TRBJ1-3; the D gene is possibly TRBD1 (5 bases). Trimming cost V 4 bases and J 1 base, with 17 bases left between them. The CDR3 sequence is 17 residues long. Germline CDR1 and CDR2: MGHRA and YSYEKL. The DNA of the CDR3 is TGCGCCAGCAGCCCTTCAGCGGGGCCTCGGTCTGGAAACACCATATATTTT. Protein product: CASSPSAGPRSGNTIYF.

The V and J genes are TRBV27 and TRBJ1-2; D gene uncertain. This CDR3 has 15 residues. Trimming shortened V by 2 bases and J by 1 base, and 11 bases separated the two germline ends. Germline lookup yields CDR1 MNHEY and CDR2 SMNVEV (reference sequence). The CDR3 nucleotides read TGTGCCAGCAGTTTAACCACAGCAGATAACTATGGCTACACCTTC. Amino acid sequence: CASSLTTADNYGYTF.

The gene calls are TRBV4-1 and TRBJ1-2, with TRBD1 as a possible D gene (6 bases). The CDR3 is made up of 22 amino acids. CDR1 and CDR2 (germline): MGHRA, YSYEKL. The V gene lost 0 bases and the J gene lost 3 bases, with 32 bases spanning the gap. The CDR3 DNA follows: TGCGCCAGCAGCCAAGATGGGGGTTTCCTCATCCCGGGACATGGCTTGGACTATGGCTACACCTTC. This sequence encodes CASSQDGGFLIPGHGLDYGYTF.